This TCR beta chain is from a study of CD8 T cells in ankylosing spondylitis. Study results and limitations: Several of the motif variants were reported before in synovial fluid and blood from reactive arthritis. It appeared that ankylosing spondylitis blood was characterized by a TCR beta motif of fewer than 10 highly homologous variants.

There are 15 residues in the CDR3. The ends were cut back, 0 bases at V and 2 bases at J, with 11 bases in the middle. Per germline, CDR1 MNHEY and CDR2 SMNVEV (reference sequence). Concerning this clonotype: Antigen: not known.

Quantitative 5'-RACE was performed with molecular barcodes, and it yielded the TCR beta libraries. TCRdb ran MiXCR on the 5' RACE reads and lists one entry per CDR3 protein. The table includes approximately 140,000 distinct CDR3 sequences, under 20% detected once. The sample was blood, either unsorted or a sorted T cell fraction (not recorded which). The rearrangement joins TRBV27 to TRBJ2-7, with a weak D call TRBD1 (5 bases). The receptor's source is a male donor with ankylosing spondylitis. CDR3 coding DNA: TGTGCCAGCAGTTTATCCCGGACACCACCCTACGAGCAGTACTTC. Translation: CASSLSRTPPYEQYF.